There are a few counts of the clone carrying this T cell receptor (beta chain). Its antigen is not known. Template switching added a universal primer binding site, and final cDNA carried unique molecular identifiers. TCRdb ran MiXCR on the 5' RACE reads and lists one entry per CDR3 protein. Of a few hundred thousand distinct CDR3 sequences listed, about 8.5% are singletons. This record belongs to a study of identical twins. Trimming removed 7 bases from V and 4 bases from J; junction bases left unmatched: 11. The CDR3 sequence is 16 residues long. Study results and limitations: Possibly, invariant MAIT and iNKT cells partly confounded zero-insertion analyses.

Another study also made use of these data, one on yellow fever vaccine responses in identical twins.

The V call is TRBV12-3 or TRBV12-4, the J call TRBJ2-1; 9 bases align to TRBD2. The source is a woman under 30 in good health. Source material: CD8+ T cells sorted from blood. Here the CDR3 DNA reads TGTGCCAGCACCCTAGCGGGACTATCACAATACAATGAGCAGTTCTTC. Residues: CASTLAGLSQYNEQFF.